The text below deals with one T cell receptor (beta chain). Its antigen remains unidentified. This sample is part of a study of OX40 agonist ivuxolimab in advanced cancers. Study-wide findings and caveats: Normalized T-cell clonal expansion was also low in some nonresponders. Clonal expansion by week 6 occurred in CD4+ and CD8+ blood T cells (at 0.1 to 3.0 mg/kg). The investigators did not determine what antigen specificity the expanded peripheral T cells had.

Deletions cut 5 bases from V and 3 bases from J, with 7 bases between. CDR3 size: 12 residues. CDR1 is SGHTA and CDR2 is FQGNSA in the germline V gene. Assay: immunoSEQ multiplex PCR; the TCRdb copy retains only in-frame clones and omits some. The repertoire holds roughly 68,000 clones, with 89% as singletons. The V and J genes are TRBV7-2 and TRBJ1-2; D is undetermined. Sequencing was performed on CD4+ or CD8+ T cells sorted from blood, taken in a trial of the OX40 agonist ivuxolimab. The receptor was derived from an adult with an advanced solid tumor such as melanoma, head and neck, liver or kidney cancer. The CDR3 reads CASSQQDYGYTF. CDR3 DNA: TGTGCCAGCAGCCAGCAGGACTATGGCTACACCTTC.